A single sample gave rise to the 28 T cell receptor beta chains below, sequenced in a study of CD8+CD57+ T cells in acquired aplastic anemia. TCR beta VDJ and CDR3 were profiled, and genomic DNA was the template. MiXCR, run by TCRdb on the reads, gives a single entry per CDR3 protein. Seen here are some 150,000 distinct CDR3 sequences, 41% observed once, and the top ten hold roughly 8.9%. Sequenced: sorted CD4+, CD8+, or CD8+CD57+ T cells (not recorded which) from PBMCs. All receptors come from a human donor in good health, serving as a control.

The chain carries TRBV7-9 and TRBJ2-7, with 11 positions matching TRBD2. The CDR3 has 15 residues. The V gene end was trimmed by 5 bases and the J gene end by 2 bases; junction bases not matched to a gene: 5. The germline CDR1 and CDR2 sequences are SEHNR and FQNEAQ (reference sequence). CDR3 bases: TGTGCCAGCAGCGGATTTAGCGGGGGGGCCTACGAGCAGTACTTC. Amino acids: CASSGFSGGAYEQYF.

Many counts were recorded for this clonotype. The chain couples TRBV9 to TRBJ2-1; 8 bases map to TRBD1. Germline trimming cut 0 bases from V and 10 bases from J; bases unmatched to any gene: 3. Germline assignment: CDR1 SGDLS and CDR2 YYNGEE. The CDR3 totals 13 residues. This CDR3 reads CASSVGTGGEQFF. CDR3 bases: TGTGCCAGCAGCGTAGGAACAGGGGGGGAGCAGTTCTTC.

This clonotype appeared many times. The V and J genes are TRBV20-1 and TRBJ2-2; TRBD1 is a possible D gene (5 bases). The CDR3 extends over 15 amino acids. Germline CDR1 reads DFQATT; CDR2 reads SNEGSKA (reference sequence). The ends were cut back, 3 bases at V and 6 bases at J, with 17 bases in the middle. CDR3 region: CSASHPQGLSGELFF. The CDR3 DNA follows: TGCAGTGCTAGTCATCCGCAGGGCCTTTCCGGGGAGCTGTTTTTT.

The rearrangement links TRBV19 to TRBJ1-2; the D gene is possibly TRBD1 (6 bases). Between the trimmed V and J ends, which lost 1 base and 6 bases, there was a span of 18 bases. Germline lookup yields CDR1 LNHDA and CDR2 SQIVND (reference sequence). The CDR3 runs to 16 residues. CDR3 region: CASSIGGPGPPNGYTF. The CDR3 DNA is TGTGCCAGTAGTATAGGGGGGCCGGGGCCCCCCAATGGCTACACCTTC.

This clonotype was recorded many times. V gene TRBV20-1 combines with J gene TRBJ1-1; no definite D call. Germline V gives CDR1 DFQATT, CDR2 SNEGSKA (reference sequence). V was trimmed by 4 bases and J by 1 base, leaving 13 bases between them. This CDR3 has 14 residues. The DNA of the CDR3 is TGCAGTGCTACCCCTTCCACACCGAACACTGAAGCTTTCTTT. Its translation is CSATPSTPNTEAFF.

CDR3 protein: CATSGRGPAYEQYF. The DNA for the CDR3 is TGTGCCACCAGTGGGCGGGGGCCGGCCTACGAGCAGTACTTC. V gene TRBV24-1 combines with J gene TRBJ2-7; perhaps TRBD2 as D (7 bases). The V end was cut by 5 bases, the J end by 2 bases, with 12 bases between. The V gene's germline CDR1 is KGHDR and CDR2 SFDVKD. CDR3 length: 14 amino acids.

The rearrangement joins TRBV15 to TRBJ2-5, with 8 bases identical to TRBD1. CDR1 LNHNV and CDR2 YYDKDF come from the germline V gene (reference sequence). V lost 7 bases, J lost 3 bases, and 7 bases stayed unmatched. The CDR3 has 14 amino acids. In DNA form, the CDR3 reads TGTGCCACCAACGCCAGGGGGCCAAAAGAGACCCAGTACTTC. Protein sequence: CATNARGPKETQYF.

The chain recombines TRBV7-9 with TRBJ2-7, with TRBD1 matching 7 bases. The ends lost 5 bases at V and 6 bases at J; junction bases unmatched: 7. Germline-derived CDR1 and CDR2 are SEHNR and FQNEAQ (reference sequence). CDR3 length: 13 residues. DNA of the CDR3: TGTGCCAGCAGCCCTCAGGGGGTCAGCGAGCAGTACTTC. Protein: CASSPQGVSEQYF.

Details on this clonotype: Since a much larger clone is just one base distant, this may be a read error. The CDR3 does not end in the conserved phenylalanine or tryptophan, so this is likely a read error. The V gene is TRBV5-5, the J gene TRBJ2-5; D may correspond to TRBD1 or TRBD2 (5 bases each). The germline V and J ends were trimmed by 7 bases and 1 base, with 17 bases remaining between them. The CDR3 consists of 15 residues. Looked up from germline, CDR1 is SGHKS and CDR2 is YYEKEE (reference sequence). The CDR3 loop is CASHSSGRRQETQYL. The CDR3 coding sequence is TGTGCCAGCCACTCTTCGGGGCGCCGCCAAGAGACCCAGTACCTC.

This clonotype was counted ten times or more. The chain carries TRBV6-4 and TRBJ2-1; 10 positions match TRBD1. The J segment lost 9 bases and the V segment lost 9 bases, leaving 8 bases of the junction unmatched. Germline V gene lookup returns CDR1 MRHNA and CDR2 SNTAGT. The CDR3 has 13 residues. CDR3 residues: CARVGTGVGEQFF. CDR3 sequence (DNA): TGTGCCAGGGTAGGGACAGGGGTAGGTGAGCAGTTCTTC.

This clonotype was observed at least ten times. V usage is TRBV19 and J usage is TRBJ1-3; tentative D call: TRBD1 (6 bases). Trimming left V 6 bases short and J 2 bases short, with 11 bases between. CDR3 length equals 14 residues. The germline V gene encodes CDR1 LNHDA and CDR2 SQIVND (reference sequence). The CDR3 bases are TGTGCCAGTAGAACGACAGGAACTGGAAACACCATATATTTT. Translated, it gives CASRTTGTGNTIYF. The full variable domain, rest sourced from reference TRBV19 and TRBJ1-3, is DGGITQSPKYLFRKEGQNVTLSCEQNLNHDAMYWYRQDPGQGLRLIYYSQIVNDFQKGDIAEGYSVSREKKESFPLTVTSAQKNPTAFYLCASRTTGTGNTIYFGEGSWLTVV.

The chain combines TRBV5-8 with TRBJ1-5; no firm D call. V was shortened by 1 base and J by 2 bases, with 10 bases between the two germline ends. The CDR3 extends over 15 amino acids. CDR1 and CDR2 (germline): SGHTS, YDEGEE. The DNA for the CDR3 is TGTGCCAGCAGCTTGTACAAGGGAGGCAATCAGCCCCAGCATTTT. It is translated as CASSLYKGGNQPQHF.

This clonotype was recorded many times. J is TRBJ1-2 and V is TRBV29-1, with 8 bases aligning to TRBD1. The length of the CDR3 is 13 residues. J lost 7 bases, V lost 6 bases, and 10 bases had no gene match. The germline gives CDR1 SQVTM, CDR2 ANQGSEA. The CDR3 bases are TGCAGCGTCACGACAGGGGCGGTCGGTGGCTACACCTTC. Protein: CSVTTGAVGGYTF.

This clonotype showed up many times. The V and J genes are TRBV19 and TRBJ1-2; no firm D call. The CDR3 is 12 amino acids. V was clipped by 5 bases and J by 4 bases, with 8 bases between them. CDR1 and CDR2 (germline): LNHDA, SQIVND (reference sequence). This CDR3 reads CASSPVGYGYTF. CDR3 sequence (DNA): TGTGCCAGTAGTCCCGTGGGCTATGGCTACACCTTC.

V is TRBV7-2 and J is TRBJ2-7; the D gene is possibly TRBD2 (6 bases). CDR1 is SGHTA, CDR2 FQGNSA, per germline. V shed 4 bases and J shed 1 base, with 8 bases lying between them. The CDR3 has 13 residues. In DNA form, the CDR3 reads TGTGCCAGCAGCTGGGAGGATTCCTACGAGCAGTACTTC. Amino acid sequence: CASSWEDSYEQYF.

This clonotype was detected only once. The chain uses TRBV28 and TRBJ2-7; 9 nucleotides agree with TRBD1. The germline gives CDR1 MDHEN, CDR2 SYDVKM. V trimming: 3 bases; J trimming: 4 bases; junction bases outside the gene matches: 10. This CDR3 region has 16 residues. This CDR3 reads CASSFETGGYGYEQYF. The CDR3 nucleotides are TGTGCCAGCAGTTTCGAGACAGGGGGATATGGGTACGAGCAGTACTTC.

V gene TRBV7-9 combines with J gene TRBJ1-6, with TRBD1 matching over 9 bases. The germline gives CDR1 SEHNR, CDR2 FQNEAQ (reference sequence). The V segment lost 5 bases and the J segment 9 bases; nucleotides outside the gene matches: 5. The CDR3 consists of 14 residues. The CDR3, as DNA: TGTGCCAGCAGCCTAACAGGGGGCTTTTCACCCCTCCACTTT. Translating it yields CASSLTGGFSPLHF.

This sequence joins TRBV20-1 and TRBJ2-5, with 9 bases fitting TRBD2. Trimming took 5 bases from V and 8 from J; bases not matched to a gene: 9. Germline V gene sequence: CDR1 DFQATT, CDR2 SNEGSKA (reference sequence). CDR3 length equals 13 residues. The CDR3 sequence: CSAQASGEPTQYF. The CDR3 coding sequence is TGCAGTGCTCAAGCTAGCGGGGAGCCTACCCAGTACTTC.

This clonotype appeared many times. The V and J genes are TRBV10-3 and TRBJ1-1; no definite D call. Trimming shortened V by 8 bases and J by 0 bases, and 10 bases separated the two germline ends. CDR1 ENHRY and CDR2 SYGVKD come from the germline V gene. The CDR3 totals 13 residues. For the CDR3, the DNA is TGTGCCATCGAGGAGAGCATGAACACTGAAGCTTTCTTT. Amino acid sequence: CAIEESMNTEAFF.

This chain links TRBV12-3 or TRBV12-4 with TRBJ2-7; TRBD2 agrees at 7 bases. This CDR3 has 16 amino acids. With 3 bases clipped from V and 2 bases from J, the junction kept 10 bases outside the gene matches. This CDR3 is CASSFGVAGGTYEQYF. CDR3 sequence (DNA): TGTGCCAGCAGTTTCGGGGTAGCGGGTGGTACCTACGAGCAGTACTTC.

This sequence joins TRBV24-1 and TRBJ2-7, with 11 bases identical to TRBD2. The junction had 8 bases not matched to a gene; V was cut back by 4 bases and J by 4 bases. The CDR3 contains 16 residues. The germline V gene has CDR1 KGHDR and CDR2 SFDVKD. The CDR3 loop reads CATSDSPGTSGYEQYF. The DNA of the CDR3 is TGTGCCACCAGTGACTCACCCGGGACTAGCGGTTACGAGCAGTACTTC.

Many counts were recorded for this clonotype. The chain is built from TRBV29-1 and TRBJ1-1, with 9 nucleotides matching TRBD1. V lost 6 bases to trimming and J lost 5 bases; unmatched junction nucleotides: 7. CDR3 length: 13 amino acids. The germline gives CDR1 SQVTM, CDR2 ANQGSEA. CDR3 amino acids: CSVGTGIQTEAFF. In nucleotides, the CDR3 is TGCAGCGTCGGGACAGGGATCCAGACTGAAGCTTTCTTT. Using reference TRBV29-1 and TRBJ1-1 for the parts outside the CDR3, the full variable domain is SAVISQKPSRDICQRGTSLTIQCQVDSQVTMMFWYRQQPGQSLTLIATANQGSEATYESGFVIDKFPISRPNLTFSTLTVSNMSPEDSSIYLCSVGTGIQTEAFFGQGTRLTVV.

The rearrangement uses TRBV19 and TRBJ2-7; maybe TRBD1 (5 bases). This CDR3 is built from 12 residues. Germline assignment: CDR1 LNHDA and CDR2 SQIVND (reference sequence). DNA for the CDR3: TGTGCTAGAGAAGGGGTCCCCACCGAGCAGTACTTC. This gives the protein CAREGVPTEQYF.

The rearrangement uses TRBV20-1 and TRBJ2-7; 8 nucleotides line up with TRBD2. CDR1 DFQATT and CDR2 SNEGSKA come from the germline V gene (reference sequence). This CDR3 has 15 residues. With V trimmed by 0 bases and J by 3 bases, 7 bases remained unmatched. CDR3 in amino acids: CSARDVLAGNYEQYF. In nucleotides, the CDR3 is TGCAGTGCTAGAGATGTATTAGCGGGGAACTACGAGCAGTACTTC.

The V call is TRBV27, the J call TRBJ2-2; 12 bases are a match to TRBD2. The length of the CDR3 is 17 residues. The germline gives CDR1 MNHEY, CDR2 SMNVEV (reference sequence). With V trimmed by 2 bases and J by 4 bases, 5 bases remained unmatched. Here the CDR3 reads CASSLLAGGPSTGELFF. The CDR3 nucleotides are TGTGCCAGCAGTTTACTAGCGGGGGGGCCGAGCACCGGGGAGCTGTTTTTT.

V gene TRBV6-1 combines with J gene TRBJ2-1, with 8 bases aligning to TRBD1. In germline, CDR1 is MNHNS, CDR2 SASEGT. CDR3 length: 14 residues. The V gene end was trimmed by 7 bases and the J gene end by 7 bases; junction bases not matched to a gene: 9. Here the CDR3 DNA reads TGTGCCAGCATCTCGGGGAACAGGGGGAATGAGCAGTTCTTC. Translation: CASISGNRGNEQFF.

CDR3 region: CASSGRIAYTGELFF. CDR3 nucleotides: TGTGCCAGTAGTGGGCGAATCGCGTACACCGGGGAGCTGTTTTTT. The V gene is TRBV19, the J gene TRBJ2-2; D ambiguous. The germline gives CDR1 LNHDA, CDR2 SQIVND (reference sequence). V was clipped by 5 bases and J by 3 bases, with 13 bases between them. CDR3 length: 15 amino acids.

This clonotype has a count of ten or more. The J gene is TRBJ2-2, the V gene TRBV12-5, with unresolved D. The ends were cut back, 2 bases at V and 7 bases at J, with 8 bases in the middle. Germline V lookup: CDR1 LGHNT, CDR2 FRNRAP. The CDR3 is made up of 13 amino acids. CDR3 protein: CASGLSIRGELFF. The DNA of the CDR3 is TGTGCTAGTGGTTTGTCCATCCGCGGGGAGCTGTTTTTT.